Each of the 29 T cell receptor beta chains below was sequenced from the same sample in a study of T-cell reconstitution after alpha-beta-depleted transplantation in children. The TCRbeta library was prepared with unique molecular identifiers. TCRdb passed the PCR reads through MiXCR, listing each CDR3 protein once. The table lists about 610,000 distinct CDR3 sequences, about 11% of them singletons. Sequencing used PBMCs from the stem cell graft donor, obtained from the stem cell graft. All receptors come from a human donor who donated a stem cell graft to a child with acute myeloid leukemia.

The V and J genes are TRBV7-9 and TRBJ1-1; 8 bases match TRBD1. The CDR3 contains 16 residues. Germline CDR1 SEHNR, CDR2 FQNEAQ (reference sequence). J lost 0 bases, V lost 6 bases, and 9 bases had no gene match. CDR3 region: CASRGGTGTMNTEAFF. The CDR3 DNA is TGTGCCAGCAGAGGCGGGACAGGAACTATGAACACTGAAGCTTTCTTT.

This clonotype came up many times. The chain couples TRBV5-1 to TRBJ2-1, with 11 bases fitting TRBD1. Trimming cost V 2 bases and J 8 bases; bases outside gene matches: 3. From germline, CDR1 is SGHRS and CDR2 YFSETQ. This CDR3 is 14 amino acids long. The DNA of the CDR3 is TGCGCCAGCAGCTTCGGGACAGGGGGGTATGAGCAGTTCTTC. It is translated as CASSFGTGGYEQFF.

This clonotype was recorded a few times. This chain links TRBV4-3 with TRBJ2-7; 12 bases fit TRBD1. This CDR3 region has 16 residues. Germline assignment: CDR1 LGHNA and CDR2 YSLEER. The trim removed 0 bases at V and 5 bases at J, leaving 5 bases unmatched. The CDR3 sequence: CASSQEGGTGGDEQYF. DNA of the CDR3: TGCGCCAGCAGCCAAGAGGGAGGGACAGGGGGCGACGAGCAGTACTTC.

This sequence joins TRBV7-3 and TRBJ1-2; perhaps TRBD1 as D (5 bases). Germline V CDR1 and CDR2: SGHTA, FQGTGA. CDR3 size: 14 residues. V lost 1 base and J 3 bases, leaving 9 bases between the germline ends. The CDR3 spells CASSLSRDYYGYTF. The CDR3 DNA follows: TGTGCCAGCAGCTTAAGCAGGGACTACTATGGCTACACCTTC.

This clonotype was picked up a small number of times. The rearrangement links TRBV7-2 to TRBJ2-2; maybe TRBD1 (6 bases). Per germline, CDR1 SGHTA and CDR2 FQGNSA. V was cut by 4 bases and J by 5 bases, with 17 bases left in between. The CDR3 is made up of 16 amino acids. As DNA, the CDR3 is TGTGCCAGCAGCTCAATTGCAGGGGCGCGTACCGGGGAGCTGTTTTTT. This encodes CASSSIAGARTGELFF. Using reference TRBV7-2 and TRBJ2-2 for the parts outside the CDR3, the full variable domain is GAGVSQSPSNKVTEKGKDVELRCDPISGHTALYWYRQSLGQGLEFLIYFQGNSAPDKSGLPSDRFSAERTGGSVSTLTIQRTQQEDSAVYLCASSSIAGARTGELFFGEGSRLTVL.

This chain connects TRBV7-9 to TRBJ1-4; 9 nucleotides agree with TRBD1. The ends lost 5 bases at V and 1 base at J; junction bases unmatched: 8. The CDR3 has 17 residues. Germline CDR1 reads SEHNR; CDR2 reads FQNEAQ (reference sequence). The CDR3 here is CASSLQGARRTNEKLFF. Written as DNA, the CDR3 is TGTGCCAGCAGCCTACAGGGGGCGCGAAGAACTAATGAAAAACTGTTTTTT.

The chain is built from TRBV24-1 and TRBJ2-7; D is unclear. Trimming cost V 1 base and J 5 bases, with 5 bases left between them. The CDR3 totals 12 residues. CDR1 and CDR2 from the germline V gene are KGHDR and SFDVKD. Here the CDR3 DNA reads TGTGCCACCAGTGATTTCTGGAACGAGCAGTACTTC. Amino acids: CATSDFWNEQYF.

On this clonotype itself: The junction departs from germline at one end; a sequencing error may be responsible. The J gene is TRBJ2-7, the V gene TRBV5-1; no definite D call. The germline CDR1 and CDR2 sequences are SGHRS and YFSETQ. The CDR3 has 13 amino acids. The CDR3 loop is CTSSLKASYEQYF. CDR3 nucleotide sequence: TGCACCAGCAGCTTAAAAGCCTCCTACGAGCAGTACTTC.

This clonotype was detected only a few times. The chain carries TRBV7-3 and TRBJ1-1; 10 bases are a match to TRBD1. The germline CDR1 and CDR2 sequences are SGHTA and FQGTGA. V shed 5 bases, J shed 7 bases, and the junction held 4 bases outside the gene matches. The CDR3 totals 13 residues. As DNA, the CDR3 is TGTGCCAGCAGCGCGGGACAGGGGAATGAAGCTTTCTTT. It translates to CASSAGQGNEAFF. The variable domain in full, with the rest retrieved from reference TRBV7-3 and TRBJ1-1, is GAGVSQTPSNKVTEKGKYVELRCDPISGHTALYWYRQSLGQGPEFLIYFQGTGAADDSGLPNDRFFAVRPEGSVSTLKIQRTERGDSAVYLCASSAGQGNEAFFGQGTRLTVV.

The chain recombines TRBV15 with TRBJ2-7; 11 bases align to TRBD2. The V gene end was trimmed by 3 bases and the J gene end by 2 bases; junction bases not matched to a gene: 0. The CDR3 has 14 amino acids. Germline assignment: CDR1 LNHNV and CDR2 YYDKDF (reference sequence). Written as DNA, the CDR3 is TGTGCCACCAGCAGGACTAGCGGGACCTACGAGCAGTACTTC. Translation gives CATSRTSGTYEQYF.

This clonotype was counted between two and nine times. The chain recombines TRBV24-1 with TRBJ1-2, with D unclear. Germline CDR1 reads KGHDR; CDR2 reads SFDVKD. This CDR3 region has 14 residues. V lost 4 bases to trimming and J lost 2 bases, with 10 bases between them. The CDR3: CATSDVGWNYGYTF. CDR3 in DNA: TGTGCCACCAGTGACGTAGGGTGGAACTATGGCTACACCTTC.

This chain connects TRBV14 to TRBJ2-3; TRBD2 matches 7 bases. The length of the CDR3 is 18 residues. Trimming took 4 bases from V and 5 from J; bases not matched to a gene: 18. Germline V gene lookup returns CDR1 SGHDN and CDR2 FVKESK. This CDR3 reads CASSPSLAAGSWGDTQYF. Written as DNA, the CDR3 is TGTGCCAGCAGCCCTTCTCTAGCGGCGGGGTCGTGGGGAGATACGCAGTATTTT. Combining the CDR3 with reference TRBV14 and TRBJ2-3 gives the whole variable domain EAGVTQFPSHSVIEKGQTVTLRCDPISGHDNLYWYRRVMGKEIKFLLHFVKESKQDESGMPNNRFLAERTGGTYSTLKVQPAELEDSGVYFCASSPSLAAGSWGDTQYFGPGTRLTVL.

This clonotype came up a few times. The chain combines TRBV18 with TRBJ1-2, with D tentatively TRBD1 (6 bases). V was shortened by 3 bases and J by 4 bases, with 15 bases between the two germline ends. Germline CDR1 is KGHSH and CDR2 is LQKENI. The CDR3 extends over 15 amino acids. Here the CDR3 DNA reads TGTGCCAGCTCACCGTCCCGGGACATGTTCTATGGCTACACCTTC. This codes for CASSPSRDMFYGYTF.

The genes are TRBV14 and TRBJ1-5, with a tentative D call TRBD1 (6 bases). Trimming removed 3 bases from V and 9 bases from J, with 12 bases in between. The germline CDR1 and CDR2 sequences are SGHDN and FVKESK. This CDR3 contains 13 residues. CDR3 bases: TGTGCCAGCAGCCAGGACAGTGGCCGGCCCCAGCATTTT. Protein sequence: CASSQDSGRPQHF. Supplemented by reference TRBV14 and TRBJ1-5, the full variable domain reads EAGVTQFPSHSVIEKGQTVTLRCDPISGHDNLYWYRRVMGKEIKFLLHFVKESKQDESGMPNNRFLAERTGGTYSTLKVQPAELEDSGVYFCASSQDSGRPQHFGDGTRLSIL.

This clonotype was picked up a small number of times. The V and J genes are TRBV11-3 and TRBJ2-1, with a tentative D call TRBD2 (6 bases). V lost 0 bases and J 16 bases, leaving 16 bases between the germline ends. The CDR3 loop spans 13 amino acids. Germline V CDR1 and CDR2: SGHNT, YENEEA. Here the CDR3 DNA reads TGTGCCAGCAGCTTAGAGACCGGGACTCCCGTATTCTTC. The encoded protein is CASSLETGTPVFF.

This clonotype was recorded at least ten times. The chain is built from TRBV7-2 and TRBJ2-1, with a tentative D call TRBD2 (5 bases). Germline CDR1 reads SGHTA; CDR2 reads FQGNSA. CDR3 length equals 15 residues. Trimming cost V 4 bases and J 5 bases, with 15 bases left between them. CDR3 protein: CASSYLALRDNEQFF. In nucleotides, the CDR3 is TGTGCCAGCAGCTACCTAGCCCTGCGGGACAATGAGCAGTTCTTC.

This clonotype was picked up a small number of times. J is TRBJ2-5 and V is TRBV7-9; D is ambiguous. Trimming took off 0 bases at V and 4 bases at J, with 6 bases between the two ends. This CDR3 contains 13 residues. The germline gives CDR1 SEHNR, CDR2 FQNEAQ (reference sequence). The CDR3 region has the DNA TGTGCCAGCAGCTTAGCAGGGCTAGAGACCCAGTACTTC. It codes for CASSLAGLETQYF.

This clonotype was detected ten times or more. V gene TRBV20-1 combines with J gene TRBJ2-7; TRBD2 matches 9 bases. The CDR3 length is 13 residues. Germline V gene data show CDR1 as DFQATT and CDR2 as SNEGSKA (reference sequence). V was pared by 6 bases and J by 5 bases, with 8 bases of the junction left unmatched. Here the CDR3 reads CSAQSGRNDEQYF. CDR3 DNA: TGCAGTGCCCAAAGCGGGAGGAACGACGAGCAGTACTTC.

This chain connects TRBV14 to TRBJ1-1; 9 bases match TRBD1. There are 15 residues in the CDR3. Germline-derived CDR1 and CDR2 are SGHDN and FVKESK. Germline trimming cut 3 bases from V and 1 base from J; bases unmatched to any gene: 3. CDR3 nucleotides: TGTGCCAGCAGCCAGGGACAGGGAAAGAACACTGAAGCTTTCTTT. Its protein is CASSQGQGKNTEAFF.

In its sample, this clonotype was seen a few times. The rearrangement links TRBV11-1 to TRBJ1-1; D is undetermined. Germline lookup yields CDR1 SGHAT and CDR2 FQDESV (reference sequence). This CDR3 is 14 amino acids long. V dropped 5 bases and J dropped 0 bases, with 10 bases sitting between them. The CDR3 reads CASSHSPVNTEAFF. The CDR3, as DNA: TGTGCCAGCAGCCATAGCCCGGTGAACACTGAAGCTTTCTTT.

This clonotype was counted at least ten times. V and J are TRBV10-3 and TRBJ2-1, with D possibly being TRBD2 (5 bases). CDR3 size: 16 residues. The V end lost 2 bases, the J end lost 7 bases, and 18 bases lay between the germline ends. In germline, CDR1 is ENHRY, CDR2 SYGVKD. CDR3 DNA: TGTGCCATCAGTGAGGGGAGCGCCCGCCGACGGAATGAGCAGTTCTTC. Encoded protein: CAISEGSARRRNEQFF.

This rearrangement joins TRBV2 to TRBJ2-2, with D perhaps TRBD2 (6 bases). The V gene's germline CDR1 is SNHLY and CDR2 FYNNEI. Deletions cut 5 bases from V and 3 bases from J, with 13 bases between. CDR3 length equals 15 residues. CDR3 loop: CASSPRDSYTGELFF. The CDR3 coding sequence is TGTGCCAGCAGTCCCCGGGACTCCTACACCGGGGAGCTGTTTTTT.

This clonotype was seen only a few times. This chain links TRBV20-1 with TRBJ2-7; 9 bases are a match to TRBD1. Germline V gives CDR1 DFQATT, CDR2 SNEGSKA (reference sequence). With V trimmed by 1 base and J by 2 bases, 3 bases remained unmatched. The CDR3 is 14 amino acids. The CDR3 coding sequence is TGCAGTGCTAGAGTAGGGACAGGGACCTACGAGCAGTACTTC. It translates to CSARVGTGTYEQYF.

This clonotype occurred many times. The chain combines TRBV20-1 with TRBJ2-5; TRBD1 agrees at 11 bases. The V gene end was trimmed by 4 bases and the J gene end by 10 bases; junction bases not matched to a gene: 14. Germline lookup yields CDR1 DFQATT and CDR2 SNEGSKA (reference sequence). The CDR3 totals 15 residues. CDR3 region: CSANAPGQGVRGQYF. As DNA, the CDR3 is TGCAGTGCTAACGCTCCGGGACAGGGGGTGAGGGGCCAGTACTTC.

The chain links TRBV7-2 to TRBJ1-5, with D unresolved. The CDR3 runs 14 residues. Germline CDR1 is SGHTA and CDR2 is FQGNSA. Between the trimmed V and J ends, which lost 5 bases and 7 bases, there was a span of 15 bases. In DNA, the CDR3 is TGTGCCAGCAGCCAGCCGGGGATGTTACAGCCCCAGCATTTT. Its translation: CASSQPGMLQPQHF.

The table lists this clonotype with many counts. This chain joins TRBV28 and TRBJ1-2; D may be TRBD1 (6 bases). Trimming removed 4 bases from V and 4 bases from J, with 16 bases in between. CDR1 and CDR2 from the germline V gene are MDHEN and SYDVKM. CDR3 length: 15 amino acids. The CDR3 nucleotides are TGTGCCAGCAGTTCGGCGGGAACAGGGTCCTATGGCTACACCTTC. It codes for CASSSAGTGSYGYTF.

The rearrangement links TRBV30 to TRBJ2-3, with D maybe TRBD2 (6 bases). This CDR3 is built from 12 residues. Trimming stripped 3 bases from V and 4 bases from J, with 8 bases between. Germline lookup yields CDR1 GTSNPN and CDR2 SVGIG (reference sequence). CDR3 bases: TGTGCCTGGAGCGGGAGCTCAGATACGCAGTATTTT. Translation: CAWSGSSDTQYF. Using reference TRBV30 and TRBJ2-3 for the parts outside the CDR3, the full variable domain is SQTIHQWPATLVQPVGSPLSLECTVEGTSNPNLYWYRQAAGRGLQLLFYSVGIGQISSEVPQNLSASRPQDRQFILSSKKLLLSDSGFYLCAWSGSSDTQYFGPGTRLTVL.

The rearrangement links TRBV6-1 to TRBJ2-7; TRBD2 aligns across 11 bases. The CDR3 has 15 residues. The V gene end was trimmed by 6 bases and the J gene end by 1 base; junction bases not matched to a gene: 5. Looked up from germline, CDR1 is MNHNS and CDR2 is SASEGT. The CDR3 DNA reads as TGTGCCAGCAGGGTAAGACTAGCGGGGTCCTACGAGCAGTACTTC. Its translation: CASRVRLAGSYEQYF.

The CDR3 reads CAMGPGLPSYEQYF. In nucleotides, the CDR3 is TGTGCCATGGGCCCCGGGCTCCCCTCCTACGAGCAGTACTTC. V and J are TRBV28 and TRBJ2-7; no reliable D call. This CDR3 has 14 residues. V lost 10 bases, J lost 0 bases, and 16 bases lay in between. Per the germline V gene, CDR1 is MDHEN and CDR2 is SYDVKM.